A selection of T cell receptor beta chains follows, all from one sample in a study of OX40 agonist ivuxolimab in advanced cancers. Some clones are missing from TCRdb's copy, which holds only in-frame ones; the method was immunoSEQ multiplex PCR. The sample holds 50,000 to 55,000 clones, more than 70% seen once. The specimen comprised CD4+ or CD8+ T cells sorted from blood, sampled in a trial of the OX40 agonist ivuxolimab. All receptors come from an adult with an advanced solid tumor such as melanoma, head and neck, liver or kidney cancer. CDR3s include the opening cysteine and the closing phenylalanine or tryptophan. The D gene is left open where the match is weak.

TRBV27,TRBJ1-2,-,TGTGCCAGCAGTGCAGAGACAGCCTATGGCTACACCTTC,CASSAETAYGYTF
TRBV11-2,TRBJ1-1,-,TGTGCCAGCAGCCGTAGCGGCAGCTTGAACACTGAAGCTTTCTTT,CASSRSGSLNTEAFF
TRBV5-6,TRBJ1-1,-,TGTGCCAGCAGCTTGGGACAGGTGTTCGTCGCGGCTTTCTTT,CASSLGQVFVAAFF
TRBV7-8,TRBJ2-6,-,TGTGCCAGCAGCTTAGTTGGCCACGGCCAGCAGGTGTCTGGGGCCAACGTCCTGACTTTC,CASSLVGHGQQVSGANVLTF
TRBV27,TRBJ1-4,TRBD1,TGTGCCAGCAGTTTAATGGCAGGGGGTAGTGGAAGTGAAAAACTGTTTTTT,CASSLMAGGSGSEKLFF
TRBV28,TRBJ2-7,-,TGTGCCAGCTACCCTGGTTCGGGATCCTTGGAGCAGTACTTC,CASYPGSGSLEQYF
TRBV6-6,TRBJ1-5,-,TGTGCCAGCGGACAGCGGGGTCAGCCCCAGCATTTT,CASGQRGQPQHF
TRBV30,TRBJ2-5,TRBD2,TGTGCCTGGAGTGTCGGAGCGGGAGGCCTCCTACAAGAGACCCAGTACTTC,CAWSVGAGGLLQETQYF
TRBV10-3,TRBJ2-3,-,TGTGCCATCCGGGAGAGAGATACGCAGTATTTT,CAIRERDTQYF
TRBV7-9,TRBJ2-7,-,TGTGCCAGCAGCTTAGGAAACACAGGCGAGCAGTACTTC,CASSLGNTGEQYF
TRBV11-2,TRBJ2-4,-,TGTGCCAGCAGCTTAGCTGGAAACATTCAGTACTTC,CASSLAGNIQYF
TRBV7-2,TRBJ2-7,-,TGTGCCAGCAGCCCCCTGGCCTACGAGCAGTACTTC,CASSPLAYEQYF
TRBV21-1,TRBJ2-3,-,TGTGCCAGCAGCATACCTAGCAGAACAGATACGCAGTATTTT,CASSIPSRTDTQYF
TRBV28,TRBJ2-7,TRBD1,TGTGCCAGCTCCGGGACAGCCTACGAGCAGTACTTC,CASSGTAYEQYF